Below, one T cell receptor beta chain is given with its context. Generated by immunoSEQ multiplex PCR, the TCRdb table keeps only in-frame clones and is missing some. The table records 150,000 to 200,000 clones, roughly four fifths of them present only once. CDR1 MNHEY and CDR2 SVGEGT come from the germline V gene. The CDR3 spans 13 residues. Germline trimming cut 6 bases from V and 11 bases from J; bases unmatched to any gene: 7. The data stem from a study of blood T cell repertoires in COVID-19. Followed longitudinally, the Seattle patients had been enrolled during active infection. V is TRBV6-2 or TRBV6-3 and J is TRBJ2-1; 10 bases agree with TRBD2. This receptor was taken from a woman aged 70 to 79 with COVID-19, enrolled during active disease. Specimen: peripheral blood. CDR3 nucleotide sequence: TGTGCCAGCAGCAGGACTAGCGGTTATCAGCAGTTCTTC. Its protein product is CASSRTSGYQQFF.